The rows below give T cell receptor beta chains drawn from one sample of a study of cytomegalovirus exposure and HLA in healthy donors. Generated by immunoSEQ multiplex PCR, the TCRdb table keeps only in-frame clones and is missing some. Of 180,000 or so clones listed, approximately 80% were seen once; the top ten hold 1.3% to 1.5%. Sample: PBMCs. Receptors were obtained from a girl under 18 in good health and CMV-seropositive. Both conserved end residues are part of each CDR3. A D gene is named only where the DNA matches it firmly. Clone size is given for some rows only: seen once, a few or many times, or a class if the clone is expanded.

TRBJ1-2,NA,NA,TRBV6-1,13,TGTGCCAGCAGCCTACAGGGTAACTATGGCTACACCTTC,CASSLQGNYGYTF
TRBJ2-7,NA,NA,TRBV7-9,11,TGTGCCAGCAGCCTGGGACTGGAGCAGTACTTC,CASSLGLEQYF
TRBJ1-5,NA,TRBD1,TRBV5-4,18,TGTGCCAGCAGCTCATATGGGACAGGTCTTAATAGCAATCAGCCCCAGCATTTT,CASSSYGTGLNSNQPQHF
TRBJ2-4,NA,NA,TRBV27,13,TGTGCCAGCAGTCTCCTAGGGGGTGACATTCAGTACTTC,CASSLLGGDIQYF
TRBJ2-3,NA,NA,TRBV19,14,TGTGCCAGTAGTATAGGACAGGCCACAGATACGCAGTATTTT,CASSIGQATDTQYF
TRBJ2-5,NA,TRBD2,TRBV25-1,13,TGTGCCAGCAGTCCGGGACTAGAGGAGACCCAGTACTTC,CASSPGLEETQYF
TRBJ2-7,once,NA,TRBV7-2,15,TGTGCCAGCAGCTCGCGCACTGTCTCCATCTACGAGCAGTACTTC,CASSSRTVSIYEQYF
TRBJ2-2,NA,NA,TRBV11-2,16,TGTGCCAGCAGCCTAGGAAGAGGCTTGAACACCGGGGAGCTGTTTTTT,CASSLGRGLNTGELFF
TRBJ2-7,NA,TRBD1,TRBV4-1,15,TGCGCCAGCAGCCAAGTTTGGACAGGGACCTACGAGCAGTACTTC,CASSQVWTGTYEQYF
TRBJ2-7,few,NA,TRBV11-2,12,TGTGCCAGCAGCTTAGGCGGATGGGAGCAGTACTTC,CASSLGGWEQYF
TRBJ1-5,NA,TRBD1,TRBV2,16,TGTGCCAGCAGTTCGGGGGTACAGGGGATGCATCAGCCCCAGCATTTT,CASSSGVQGMHQPQHF
TRBJ2-3,NA,TRBD2,TRBV7-9,16,TGTGCCAGCAGCTTAGGACTAGCGGGTAGCACAGATACGCAGTATTTT,CASSLGLAGSTDTQYF
TRBJ2-1,NA,NA,TRBV11-3,14,TGTGCCAGCAGCCTGAGCGGGCTTAACAATGAGCAGTTCTTC,CASSLSGLNNEQFF
TRBJ1-2,NA,TRBD1,TRBV5-4,14,TGTGCCAGCAGGCGACACCAGGGGGCTATAGGCTACACCTTC,CASRRHQGAIGYTF
TRBJ1-2,NA,NA,TRBV2,13,TGTGCCAGCAGCGCGGGGCCTAACTATGGCTACACCTTC,CASSAGPNYGYTF
TRBJ2-3,NA,NA,TRBV10-3,15,TGTGCCATCAGCAGCGGGCCCGTCCCCACAGATACGCAGTATTTT,CAISSGPVPTDTQYF